This T cell receptor (beta chain) was sequenced in a study of blood T cell repertoires in COVID-19. Study summary: Spain, Italy and the United States supplied samples that represented acute and convalescent COVID-19. T cells, B-cell-depleted T cells, or PBMCs supplied cDNA or gDNA.

Per the original data handling: Nucleated cell number was recorded as an estimate derived from reference gene primer amplification. This table comes from immunoSEQ multiplex PCR, and its TCRdb copy is limited to in-frame clones, with some not included. V, J and clone size are taken as reported in that table, and D and trimming were inferred from the DNA itself. The sample yields 97,000 or so clones, around 74% seen once. V lost 4 bases and J lost 7; bases outside the gene matches: 6. Germline V lookup: CDR1 SQVTM, CDR2 ANQGSEA. The CDR3 runs 14 residues. This TCR was sampled from a woman aged 80 or over with active or convalescent COVID-19. Sequenced sample: peripheral blood. V usage is TRBV29-1 and J usage is TRBJ2-1; TRBD1 matches at 11 bases. The CDR3 DNA follows: TGCAGCGTTGCCCCCGGGACAGGGGGGAATGAGCAGTTCTTC. Translating it yields CSVAPGTGGNEQFF.